This entry concerns a single TCR beta chain. Its antigen is not known. The data were obtained in a study of Ad26.COV2.S vaccination and SARS-CoV-2 variants. Produced via immunoSEQ multiplex PCR; TCRdb's table is partial and in-frame only. The table lists around 300,000 clones, 65% to 90% of them singletons, with around 11% in the top ten. Study-wide findings and caveats: Those who received vaccine or placebo ended up with similar non-spike TCR breadth. Vaccine recipients posted higher spike-specific TCR breadth than their placebo counterparts.

This CDR3 has 12 amino acids. CDR1 is MDHEN and CDR2 is SYDVKM in the germline V gene. V lost 3 bases and J lost 10, with 12 bases in between. Specified treatment: about 20 received Ad26.COV2.S at low or high dose, single or two shots; 5 received placebo; per-sample allocation not given. The study sampled participants on day 63 after the first vaccine or placebo injection. The TCR was taken from a person aged 18-60 years who received the Ad26.COV2.S COVID-19 vaccine or a placebo. Sequencing was performed on peripheral blood, taken in a trial of Ad26.COV2.S vaccine versus placebo. This chain joins TRBV28 and TRBJ1-1; D perhaps matches TRBD1 (5 bases). In DNA, the CDR3 is TGTGCCAGCAGTTTTGAGATGAGGGGAGCTTTCTTT. Translating it yields CASSFEMRGAFF.